This T cell receptor beta chain was sequenced in a study of beta chain features in type 1 diabetes. The isolated RNA, all of it, was reverse transcribed, so expressed TCRB transcripts were what got sequenced. The average read count of naive, central memory and regulatory T cell samples was some 3.8 million. This table comes from immunoSEQ multiplex PCR, and its TCRdb copy is limited to in-frame clones, with some not included. The sample has some 660,000 clones, more than 13% seen once. This clone was counted between two and nine times. What it binds is not known. Study-wide findings and caveats: TCRB CDR3s were moderately but significantly shorter in Type 1 diabetes patients in all four CD4+ subsets. Among patients, naive, central memory and Treg TCRB repertoires appeared more similar than among healthy donors. The VDJ junctions of type 1 diabetes patients carried fewer insertions and more deletions.

This CDR3 contains 12 residues. Trimming removed 5 bases from V and 3 bases from J, with 5 bases in between. CDR1 and CDR2 (germline): SNHLY, FYNNEI. This TCR came from a man aged 18 to 29 with type 1 diabetes. The material sequenced was naive CD4+ T cells from blood. The chain combines TRBV2 with TRBJ1-5; D gene ambiguous. The CDR3 spells CASSWVNQPQHF. The CDR3 region has the DNA TGTGCCAGCAGTTGGGTCAATCAGCCCCAGCATTTT.